This T cell receptor beta chain was obtained from a study of shared clonotypes between healthy human individuals. Study details: Participating donors consisted of a couple of women and three men aged 18 to 49.

This clone was counted a single time. Germline-derived CDR1 and CDR2 are SGDLS and YYNGEE. The CDR3 extends over 15 amino acids. V lost 0 bases and J lost 2, with 11 bases in between. Clones were read by immunoSEQ multiplex PCR, and TCRdb kept only the in-frame ones, dropping some. This sample has roughly 500,000 clones; about three quarters occur once, and the top ten carry over 10%. There were no recent acute infections or vaccinations among the donors, who were healthy HIV-negative adults. Among the donors, all were Caucasian adults who lived in Nashville, Tennessee. This clonotype originated in a woman aged 40-49 years in good health. Some clones in this sample may be carry-over from other donors' samples. The chain employs TRBV9 and TRBJ2-5; D gene ambiguous. The sequenced sample consisted of PBMCs. Here the CDR3 reads CASSVAGRRQETQYF. The CDR3 region has the DNA TGTGCCAGCAGCGTAGCCGGACGCCGACAAGAGACCCAGTACTTC.